These T cell receptor beta chains were read from a single sample in a study of shared clonotypes between healthy human individuals. The protocol was immunoSEQ multiplex PCR, while the TCRdb copy is restricted to in-frame clones and leaves out a portion. In the table there are approximately 2,200,000 clones, 93% of which are singletons. Material: naive CD8+ T cells from PBMCs. The source of these receptors is a man younger than 30 in good health. Some clones in this sample may be carry-over from other donors' samples. Both conserved end residues are part of each CDR3. A D gene is named only where the DNA matches it firmly. The listing skips clone size in some rows; elsewhere it reads once, few, many or a size class.

CDR3 DNA	CDR3 protein	V gene	D gene	J gene	clone size
TGTGCCAGCAGGTTCACCTCCGGGACTCAAGAGACCCAGTACTTC	CASRFTSGTQETQYF	TRBV7-9	.	TRBJ2-5	.
TGTGCCAGCAGTATCGGACGGACTCAAGAGACCCAGTACTTC	CASSIGRTQETQYF	TRBV27	.	TRBJ2-5	.
TGTGCCAGCAGCCAAGTGCCCCGGGAGGGTTCGTGCGAGCAGTACTTC	CASSQVPREGSCEQYF	TRBV4-2	TRBD2	TRBJ2-7	.
TGTGCCAGCAGCCCTCAGGGACTAGCGGGAGTTTGGGAGCAGTACTTC	CASSPQGLAGVWEQYF	TRBV9	TRBD2	TRBJ2-7	.
TGCGCCAGCAGCGACTACGGGTCCGGCACCTTC	CASSDYGSGTF	TRBV4-1	.	TRBJ1-2	.
TGTGCCAGCAGTTTTTACGATAATCCCAACGAGCAGTACTTC	CASSFYDNPNEQYF	TRBV27	.	TRBJ2-7	.
TGTGCCAGCAGCTCACCGGAACAGCCCCAGCATTTT	CASSSPEQPQHF	TRBV7-9	.	TRBJ1-5	.
TGTGCCAGTATGAGTCTGAGGGAGGGCCGCGACACCGGGGAGCTGTTTTTT	CASMSLREGRDTGELFF	TRBV19	TRBD2	TRBJ2-2	.
TGCAGCGTAGCCGGGGGGGGTGCGACAAACATTCAGTACTTC	CSVAGGGATNIQYF	TRBV29-1	TRBD2	TRBJ2-4	.
TGTGCCAGCAGTTTTGACAGAAATCCCTACGAGCAGTACTTC	CASSFDRNPYEQYF	TRBV28	.	TRBJ2-7	.
TGTGCCAGCAGTTTGGGACAGAGCTATGGCTACACCTTC	CASSLGQSYGYTF	TRBV27	TRBD1	TRBJ1-2	.
TGTGCCAGCAGTTTAGGTTCAGGCTACGAGCAGTACTTC	CASSLGSGYEQYF	TRBV27	.	TRBJ2-7	.
TGTGCCAGCAGCCCCGGGGCAGGGGGCAATCAGCCCCAGCATTTT	CASSPGAGGNQPQHF	TRBV11-2	.	TRBJ1-5	.
TGCGCCAGCAGCCAAGCTATGACGGTGAACACCGGGGAGCTGTTTTTT	CASSQAMTVNTGELFF	TRBV4-1	.	TRBJ2-2	.
TGTGCCAGTACCGTTGGGACAGGACCTTACTACGAGCAGTACTTC	CASTVGTGPYYEQYF	TRBV19	TRBD1	TRBJ2-7	.
TGTGCTAGTGGCCCTCCGGGACTAGCGGCACTAAACACCGGGGAGCTGTTTTTT	CASGPPGLAALNTGELFF	TRBV12-5	TRBD2	TRBJ2-2	once
TGTGCCAGCAGCTCAAAGACAGGGGGAGCTTATGAAAAACTGTTTTTT	CASSSKTGGAYEKLFF	TRBV7-6	TRBD1	TRBJ1-4	.
TGTGCCAGCAGCCGCCGACCTGCAACTAATGAAAAACTGTTTTTT	CASSRRPATNEKLFF	TRBV11-2	.	TRBJ1-4	once